A single sample is the source of the 17 T cell receptor beta chains below, sequenced in a study of T cell changes during pregnancy in multiple sclerosis. Profiling relied on immunoSEQ multiplex PCR, and the TCRdb table lists in-frame clones only, not all of them. The profile covers 25,000 to 40,000 clones, with 90% to 95% appearing a single time and 3.5% to 5% taken by the ten largest. The input for sequencing was CD8+ T cells from peripheral blood mononuclear cells, taken in the second trimester of pregnancy. The receptors derive from a female donor in good health, enrolled as a control in a pregnancy study.

The V and J genes are TRBV19 and TRBJ2-7; 9 bases align to TRBD1. This CDR3 is 15 amino acids long. Trimming took 7 bases from V and 3 from J; bases not matched to a gene: 10. Looked up from germline, CDR1 is LNHDA and CDR2 is SQIVND (reference sequence). Here the CDR3 reads CASMDLGTGIYEQYF. For the CDR3, the DNA is TGTGCCAGTATGGATCTTGGGACAGGGATCTACGAGCAGTACTTC.

This chain links TRBV6-1 with TRBJ1-2; possibly TRBD1 for D (6 bases). Germline V gene lookup returns CDR1 MNHNS and CDR2 SASEGT. This CDR3 is 13 amino acids long. Trimming stripped 3 bases from V and 5 bases from J, with 10 bases between. The CDR3 here is CASSEDRDYGYTF. The CDR3 coding sequence is TGTGCCAGCAGTGAGGACAGAGATTATGGCTACACCTTC.

V usage is TRBV4-3 and J usage is TRBJ2-1; 8 bases agree with TRBD2. Germline CDR1 LGHNA, CDR2 YSLEER. The CDR3 consists of 17 residues. J lost 6 bases, V lost 0 bases, and 10 bases had no gene match. In DNA, the CDR3 is TGCGCCAGCAGCCAAGACATAACCGGGGGGGCCAGCAATGAGCAGTTCTTC. As protein: CASSQDITGGASNEQFF.

Only a few counts were recorded for this clone. The junction does not match germline at one end; this may be a read error. The rearrangement links TRBV30 to TRBJ1-1, with D hard to call. CDR1 and CDR2 from the germline V gene are GTSNPN and SVGIG (reference sequence). This CDR3 comprises 11 residues. The CDR3 here is CALDDNTEAFF. The DNA of the CDR3 is TGTGCCCTGGATGACAACACCGAAGCTTTCTTT.

The chain recombines TRBV5-1 with TRBJ2-1; 11 bases are shared with TRBD2. There are 15 residues in the CDR3. The junction had 4 bases not matched to a gene; V was cut back by 4 bases and J by 4 bases. The germline CDR1 and CDR2 sequences are SGHRS and YFSETQ. The CDR3 is CASSPTSGGYNEQFF. DNA for the CDR3: TGCGCCAGCAGCCCTACTAGCGGGGGTTACAATGAGCAGTTCTTC.

The CDR3: CASSLDRGALPGGELFF. CDR3 DNA: TGCGCCAGCAGCCTGGACAGGGGGGCCTTACCGGGCGGGGAGCTGTTTTTT. The rearrangement joins TRBV5-1 to TRBJ2-2; TRBD1 matches at 10 bases. Trimming took 4 bases from V and 7 from J; bases not matched to a gene: 13. Germline CDR1 SGHRS, CDR2 YFSETQ. The CDR3 length is 17 residues.

The chain has TRBV9 and TRBJ1-5; 8 positions match TRBD1. With V trimmed by 0 bases and J by 4 bases, 0 bases remained unmatched. Germline CDR1 SGDLS, CDR2 YYNGEE. This CDR3 is built from 14 residues. The CDR3 spells CASSVGTGNQPQHF. The CDR3, as DNA: TGTGCCAGCAGCGTAGGGACAGGGAATCAGCCCCAGCATTTT.

The gene calls are TRBV19 and TRBJ1-2, with TRBD1 identical over 7 bases. The V gene end was trimmed by 3 bases and the J gene end by 5 bases; junction bases not matched to a gene: 9. Germline lookup yields CDR1 LNHDA and CDR2 SQIVND (reference sequence). The CDR3 has 15 residues. The CDR3 reads CASSMLPGQLYGYTF. The DNA of the CDR3 is TGTGCCAGTAGTATGTTACCGGGACAGCTTTATGGCTACACCTTC.

This sequence joins TRBV7-9 and TRBJ2-2, with a tentative D call TRBD2 (6 bases). The ends were cut back, 9 bases at V and 6 bases at J, with 14 bases in the middle. The CDR3 has 13 residues. Per the germline V gene, CDR1 is SEHNR and CDR2 is FQNEAQ (reference sequence). The CDR3 coding sequence is TGTGCCAGTGTGCGGGGTAGCGCCGGGGAGCTGTTTTTT. This gives the protein CASVRGSAGELFF.

The rearrangement joins TRBV4-2 to TRBJ2-1, with 11 positions matching TRBD2. The CDR3 length is 15 residues. V lost 4 bases and J lost 7; bases outside the gene matches: 6. The germline CDR1 and CDR2 sequences are LGHNA and YNFKEQ. Here the CDR3 reads CASSPGLAEGNEQFF. In DNA form, the CDR3 reads TGTGCCAGCAGCCCGGGACTAGCGGAAGGGAATGAGCAGTTCTTC.

The J gene is TRBJ1-1, the V gene TRBV30; TRBD1 aligns across 7 bases. J gave up 4 bases and V 3 bases, and 8 bases lay outside the gene matches. This CDR3 has 14 residues. Germline loops: CDR1 GTSNPN, CDR2 SVGIG (reference sequence). Here the CDR3 DNA reads TGTGCCTGGAGCGCGATAGGGGGCGGCACTGAAGCTTTCTTT. Amino acid sequence: CAWSAIGGGTEAFF.

The chain joins TRBV27 to TRBJ1-3; a possible D gene is TRBD1 (5 bases). The V and J ends lost 11 bases and 2 bases respectively, with 13 bases between them. The length of the CDR3 is 13 residues. Germline V gene lookup returns CDR1 MNHEY and CDR2 SMNVEV (reference sequence). CDR3 amino acids: CAAAGGAGNTIYF. The CDR3 DNA is TGTGCCGCCGCGGGGGGTGCTGGAAACACCATATATTTT.

The rearrangement joins TRBV28 to TRBJ2-7; 7 bases match TRBD2. Germline V CDR1 and CDR2: MDHEN, SYDVKM. V trimming: 6 bases; J trimming: 4 bases; junction bases outside the gene matches: 3. The CDR3 length is 12 residues. CDR3 protein: CASRPGGYEQYF. CDR3 bases: TGTGCCAGCAGGCCCGGGGGGTACGAGCAGTACTTC.

The chain couples TRBV15 to TRBJ1-5, with 8 bases aligning to TRBD1. J gave up 5 bases and V 1 base, and 7 bases lay outside the gene matches. The germline gives CDR1 LNHNV, CDR2 YYDKDF (reference sequence). This CDR3 has 16 residues. The CDR3 nucleotides are TGTGCCACCAGCAGAGCTACAGGGGGGAGGGATCAGCCCCAGCATTTT. Its protein product is CATSRATGGRDQPQHF.

V is TRBV19 and J is TRBJ1-1, with D possibly being TRBD1 (5 bases). V was cut by 5 bases and J by 1 base, with 17 bases left in between. The CDR3 is 16 amino acids. Germline V gives CDR1 LNHDA, CDR2 SQIVND (reference sequence). The CDR3 sequence: CASSPHSFGANTEAFF. CDR3 DNA: TGTGCCAGTAGTCCGCACTCTTTTGGGGCGAACACTGAAGCTTTCTTT.

The V call is TRBV29-1, the J call TRBJ1-6; unclear D gene. There are 15 residues in the CDR3. Germline CDR1 is SQVTM and CDR2 is ANQGSEA. The ends were cut back, 0 bases at V and 8 bases at J, with 14 bases in the middle. CDR3 DNA: TGCAGCGTTGAAGAGGCGAGCTGGGCTGATTCACCCCTCCACTTT. The encoded protein is CSVEEASWADSPLHF.

This rearrangement joins TRBV9 to TRBJ1-2; D possibly corresponds to TRBD1 (6 bases). Germline lookup yields CDR1 SGDLS and CDR2 YYNGEE. The CDR3 length is 16 residues. The ends were cut back, 3 bases at V and 0 bases at J, with 15 bases in the middle. DNA of the CDR3: TGTGCCAGCAGCGCCAGGACAGACCCCTCTAACTATGGCTACACCTTC. This sequence encodes CASSARTDPSNYGYTF.